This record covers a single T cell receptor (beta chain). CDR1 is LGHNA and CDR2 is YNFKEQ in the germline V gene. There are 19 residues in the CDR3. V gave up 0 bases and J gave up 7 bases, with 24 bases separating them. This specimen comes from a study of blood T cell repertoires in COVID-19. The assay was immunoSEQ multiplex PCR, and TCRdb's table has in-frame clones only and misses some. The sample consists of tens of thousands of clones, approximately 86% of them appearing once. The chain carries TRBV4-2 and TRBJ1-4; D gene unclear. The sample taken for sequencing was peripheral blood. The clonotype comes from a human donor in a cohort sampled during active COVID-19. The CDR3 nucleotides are TGTGCCAGCAGCCAAGAGATGGCGCGGGCTTCAGGACGGTCTGAAAAACTGTTTTTT. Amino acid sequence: CASSQEMARASGRSEKLFF.